The present T cell receptor (beta chain) was sequenced within a study of T cells after yellow fever vaccination. Regarding the study as a whole: FACS-sorted repertoires might harbor abundant contaminating clonotypes from the bulk population.

Regarding this clonotype: Its antigen is currently unknown. The germline gene is not matched at one end of the junction; a read error may be the cause.

From germline, CDR1 is DFQATT and CDR2 SNEGSKA (reference sequence). CDR3 length: 12 amino acids. Via MiXCR, TCRdb re-called the 5' RACE reads, giving one row per CDR3 protein. The sample shows 250,000 to 350,000 distinct CDR3 sequences, 6.5% to 8.5% of them seen only once. This sample comprised PBMCs, obtained about 41 days after the first yellow fever vaccination. The receptor's source is a man aged 18 to 30 who received the YFV17D yellow fever vaccine. The chain uses TRBV20-1 and TRBJ1-2; TRBD1 is a possible D gene (5 bases). The CDR3 protein is CSAWPASRGPSF. CDR3 coding DNA: TGCAGTGCTTGGCCCGCTAGTAGGGGACCCTCCTTC.